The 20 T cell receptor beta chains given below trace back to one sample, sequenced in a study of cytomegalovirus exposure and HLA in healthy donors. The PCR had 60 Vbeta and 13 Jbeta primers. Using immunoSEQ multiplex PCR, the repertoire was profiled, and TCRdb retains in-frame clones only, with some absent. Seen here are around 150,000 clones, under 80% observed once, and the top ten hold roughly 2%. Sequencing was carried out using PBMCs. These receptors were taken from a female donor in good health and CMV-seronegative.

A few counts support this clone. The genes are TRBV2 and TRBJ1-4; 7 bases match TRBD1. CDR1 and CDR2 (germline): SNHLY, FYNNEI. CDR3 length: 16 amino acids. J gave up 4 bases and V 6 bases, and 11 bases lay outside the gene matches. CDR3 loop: CASREWLGTVNEKLFF. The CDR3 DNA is TGTGCCAGCAGGGAATGGCTCGGGACAGTTAATGAAAAACTGTTTTTT.

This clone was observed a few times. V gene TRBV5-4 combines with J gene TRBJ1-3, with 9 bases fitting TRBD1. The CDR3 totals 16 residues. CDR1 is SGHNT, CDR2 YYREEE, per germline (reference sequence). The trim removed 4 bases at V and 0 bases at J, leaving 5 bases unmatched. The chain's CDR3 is CASSPRDRVSGNTIYF. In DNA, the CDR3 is TGTGCCAGCAGCCCCCGGGACAGGGTCTCTGGAAACACCATATATTTT.

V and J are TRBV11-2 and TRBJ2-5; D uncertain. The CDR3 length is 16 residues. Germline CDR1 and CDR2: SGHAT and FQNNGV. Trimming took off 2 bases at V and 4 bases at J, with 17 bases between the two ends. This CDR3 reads CASSLLLGAAIETQYF. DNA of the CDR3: TGTGCCAGCAGCTTACTCTTGGGTGCGGCTATAGAGACCCAGTACTTC.

CDR3 amino acids: CAAGLAGDRGEQFF. The CDR3 nucleotides read TGTGCCGCCGGACTAGCGGGGGACAGGGGTGAGCAGTTCTTC. The rearrangement joins TRBV30 to TRBJ2-1; 13 bases are shared with TRBD2. Germline CDR1 and CDR2: GTSNPN and SVGIG (reference sequence). The CDR3 runs 14 residues. The trim removed 8 bases at V and 9 bases at J, leaving 10 bases unmatched.

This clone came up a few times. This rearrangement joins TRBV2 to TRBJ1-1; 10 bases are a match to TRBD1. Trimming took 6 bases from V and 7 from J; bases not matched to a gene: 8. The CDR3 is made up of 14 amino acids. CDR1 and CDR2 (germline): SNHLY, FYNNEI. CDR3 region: CASRAGTGVLEAFF. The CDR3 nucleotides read TGTGCCAGCAGGGCCGGGACAGGGGTTCTTGAAGCTTTCTTT.

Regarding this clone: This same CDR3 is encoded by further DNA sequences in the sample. This CDR3 reads CASSLGGGNTEAFF. The CDR3 region has the DNA TGCGCCAGCAGCTTGGGGGGAGGGAACACTGAAGCTTTCTTT. This chain joins TRBV5-1 and TRBJ1-1; D ambiguous. V gave up 0 bases and J gave up 1 base, with 7 bases separating them. CDR1 and CDR2 from the germline V gene are SGHRS and YFSETQ. The CDR3 length is 14 residues.

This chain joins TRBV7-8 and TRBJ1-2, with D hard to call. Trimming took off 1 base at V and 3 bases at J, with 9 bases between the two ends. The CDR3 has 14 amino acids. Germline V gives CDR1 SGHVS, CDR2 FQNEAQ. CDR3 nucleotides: TGTGCCAGCAGCTTAGGTCCAGAGGACTATGGCTACACCTTC. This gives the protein CASSLGPEDYGYTF. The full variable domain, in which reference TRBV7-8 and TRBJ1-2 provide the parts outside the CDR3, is GAGVSQSPRYKVAKRGQDVALRCDPISGHVSLFWYQQALGQGPEFLTYFQNEAQLDKSGLPSDRFFAERPEGSVSTLKIQRTQQEDSAVYLCASSLGPEDYGYTFGSGTRLTVV.

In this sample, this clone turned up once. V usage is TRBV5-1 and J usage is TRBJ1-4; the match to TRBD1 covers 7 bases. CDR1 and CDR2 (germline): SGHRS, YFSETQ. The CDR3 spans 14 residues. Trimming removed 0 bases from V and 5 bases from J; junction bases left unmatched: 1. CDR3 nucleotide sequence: TGCGCCAGCAGCTTGGTACAGGGGAATGAAAAACTGTTTTTT. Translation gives CASSLVQGNEKLFF. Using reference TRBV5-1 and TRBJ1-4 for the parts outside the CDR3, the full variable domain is KAGVTQTPRYLIKTRGQQVTLSCSPISGHRSVSWYQQTPGQGLQFLFEYFSETQRNKGNFPGRFSGRQFSNSRSEMNVSTLELGDSALYLCASSLVQGNEKLFFGSGTQLSVL.

CDR3 amino acids: CASSDPQGRKSEQFF. The CDR3 DNA reads as TGTGCCAGCAGTGACCCGCAGGGTAGGAAAAGTGAGCAGTTCTTC. The chain combines TRBV6-4 with TRBJ2-1; D perhaps matches TRBD1 (5 bases). CDR1 and CDR2 from the germline V gene are MRHNA and SNTAGT. V was clipped by 2 bases and J by 9 bases, with 17 bases between them. The CDR3 has 15 residues.

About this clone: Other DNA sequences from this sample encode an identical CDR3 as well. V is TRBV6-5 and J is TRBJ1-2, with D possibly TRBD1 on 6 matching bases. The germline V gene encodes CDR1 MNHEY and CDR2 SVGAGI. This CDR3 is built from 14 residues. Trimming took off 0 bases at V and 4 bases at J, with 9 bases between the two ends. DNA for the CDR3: TGTGCCAGCAGTTACTCGGGGGGGCCCTATGGCTACACCTTC. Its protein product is CASSYSGGPYGYTF.

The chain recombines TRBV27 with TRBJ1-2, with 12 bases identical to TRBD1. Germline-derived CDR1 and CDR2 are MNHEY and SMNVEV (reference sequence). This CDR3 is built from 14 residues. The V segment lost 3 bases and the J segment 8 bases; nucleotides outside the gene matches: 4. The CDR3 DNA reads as TGTGCCAGCAGTTTCGGGACAGGGGGCGTAGGCTACACCTTC. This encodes CASSFGTGGVGYTF.

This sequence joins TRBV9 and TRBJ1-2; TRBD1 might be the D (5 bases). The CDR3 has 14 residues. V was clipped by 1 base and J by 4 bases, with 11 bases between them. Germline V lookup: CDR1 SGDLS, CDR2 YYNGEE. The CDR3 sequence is CASSVPGVTYGYTF. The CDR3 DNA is TGTGCCAGCAGCGTACCGGGGGTTACCTATGGCTACACCTTC.

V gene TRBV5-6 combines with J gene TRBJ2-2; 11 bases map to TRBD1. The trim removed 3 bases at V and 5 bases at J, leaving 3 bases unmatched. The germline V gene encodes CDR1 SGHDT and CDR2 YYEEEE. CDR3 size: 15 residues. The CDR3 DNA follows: TGTGCCAGCAGCTGGGGGACAGGGGGAACCGGGGAGCTGTTTTTT. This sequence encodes CASSWGTGGTGELFF.

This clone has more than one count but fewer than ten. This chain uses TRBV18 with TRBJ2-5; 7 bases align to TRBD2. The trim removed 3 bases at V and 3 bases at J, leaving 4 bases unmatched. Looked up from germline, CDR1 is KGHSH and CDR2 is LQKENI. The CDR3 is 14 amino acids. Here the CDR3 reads CASSPTSSKETQYF. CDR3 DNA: TGTGCCAGCTCACCGACTAGCTCCAAAGAGACCCAGTACTTC.

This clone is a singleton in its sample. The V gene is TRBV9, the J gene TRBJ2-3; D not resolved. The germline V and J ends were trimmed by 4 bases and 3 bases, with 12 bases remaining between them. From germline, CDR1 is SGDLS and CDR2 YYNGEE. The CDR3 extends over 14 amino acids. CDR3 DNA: TGTGCCAGCAGCATTCAAAGTAGAACAGATACGCAGTATTTT. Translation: CASSIQSRTDTQYF.

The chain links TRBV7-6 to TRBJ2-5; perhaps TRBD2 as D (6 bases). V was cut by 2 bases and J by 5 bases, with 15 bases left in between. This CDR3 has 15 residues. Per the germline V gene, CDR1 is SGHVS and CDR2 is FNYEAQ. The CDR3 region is CASSLLAGRMETQYF. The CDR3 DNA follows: TGTGCCAGCAGCTTATTGGCGGGAAGGATGGAGACCCAGTACTTC. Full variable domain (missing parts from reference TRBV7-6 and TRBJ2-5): GAGVSQSPRYKVTKRGQDVALRCDPISGHVSLYWYRQALGQGPEFLTYFNYEAQQDKSGLPNDRFSAERPEGSISTLTIQRTEQRDSAMYRCASSLLAGRMETQYFGPGTRLLVL.

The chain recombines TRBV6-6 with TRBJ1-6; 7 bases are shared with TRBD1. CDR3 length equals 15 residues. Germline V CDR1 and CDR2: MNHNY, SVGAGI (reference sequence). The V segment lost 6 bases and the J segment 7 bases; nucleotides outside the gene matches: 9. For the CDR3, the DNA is TGTGCCAGCAGCACCCAGGGGGTGGGGAATTCACCCCTCCACTTT. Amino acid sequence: CASSTQGVGNSPLHF.

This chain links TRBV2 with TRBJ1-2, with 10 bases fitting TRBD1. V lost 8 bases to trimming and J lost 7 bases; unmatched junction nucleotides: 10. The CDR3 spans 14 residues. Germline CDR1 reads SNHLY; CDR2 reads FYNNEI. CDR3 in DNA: TGTGCCAGCGCCATCGACAGGGGGCGGTTTGGCTACACCTTC. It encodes CASAIDRGRFGYTF.

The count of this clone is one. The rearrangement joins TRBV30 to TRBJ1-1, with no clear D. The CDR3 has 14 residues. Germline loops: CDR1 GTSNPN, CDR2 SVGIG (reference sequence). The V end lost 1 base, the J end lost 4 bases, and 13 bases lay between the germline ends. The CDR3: CAWSDRVLGTEAFF. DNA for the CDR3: TGTGCCTGGAGTGATCGGGTCCTGGGCACTGAAGCTTTCTTT.

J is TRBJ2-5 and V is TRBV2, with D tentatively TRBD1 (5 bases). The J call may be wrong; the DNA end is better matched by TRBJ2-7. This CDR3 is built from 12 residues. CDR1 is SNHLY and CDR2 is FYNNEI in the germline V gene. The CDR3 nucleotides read TGTGCCAGCAGTGTAGACAGAAGCGAGCAGTACTTC. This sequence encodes CASSVDRSEQYF.